This TCR beta chain is from a study of blood T cell repertoires in COVID-19. Study information: Samples taken during acute and convalescent COVID-19 were collected in the United States, Italy and Spain. PBMCs, B-cell-depleted T cells, or T cells were the source of the cDNA or gDNA that made up the material.

As processed by the authors: Estimates of nucleated cell counts were drawn from the amplification of reference gene primers. Sequencing was performed with immunoSEQ multiplex PCR; in TCRdb, only in-frame clones are kept and a portion is missing. Clone size and the V and J calls come from that table; the DNA yielded D and trimming. The table lists fewer than 300,000 clones, about four fifths of them singletons. V lost 4 bases to trimming and J lost 0 bases, with 8 bases between them. Looked up from germline, CDR1 is SGHDT and CDR2 is YYEEEE. The CDR3 runs 14 residues. The sequenced material came from peripheral blood. This TCR was recovered from a woman aged 50 to 60 who had recovered from COVID-19. This chain connects TRBV5-6 to TRBJ1-5, with a weak D call TRBD1 (5 bases). The CDR3 sequence is CASSPGNSNQPQHF. In DNA, the CDR3 is TGTGCCAGCAGCCCAGGGAATAGCAATCAGCCCCAGCATTTT.